This TCR beta chain was observed in a study of T-cell memory formation after mild COVID-19. Study at large: In these data, TCR clusters were largely donor specific.

Study observations and caveats: Shrinking CD4+ clones resided mostly in CM and EM, and CD8+ ones in EMRA. Researchers found some responding clones in pre-infection memory, a sign that cross-reactive memory joined. Clones shrinking between day 15 and 85 showed a balanced CD4/CD8 split, and those that grew later tilted toward CD4+.

About this clonotype itself: Its antigen is undetermined.

TCRdb redid the calling of the 5' RACE reads with MiXCR, one entry per CDR3 protein. The data contain 270,000 or so distinct CDR3 sequences, over 15% of them singletons. Sample: PBMCs or a T cell subset sorted from them (not recorded which). The TCR originated in a man in his late teens or twenties who had mild COVID-19 (a few samples of this study predate the infection). Cell type and time point are not known.

CDR3 sequence reads: CASRGLNSGNTIYF. DNA for the CDR3: TGCGCCAGCAGGGGGTTAAACTCTGGAAACACCATATATTTT. The chain employs TRBV5-1 and TRBJ1-3; D gene ambiguous. The CDR3 runs 14 residues. The ends were cut back, 5 bases at V and 0 bases at J, with 9 bases in the middle. Germline V gene sequence: CDR1 SGHRS, CDR2 YFSETQ.